The entry below gives a single TCR beta chain sequence along with its context. Its target is not known. V gave up 3 bases and J gave up 0 bases; unmatched junction bases: 10. The CDR3 contains 18 residues. CDR1 is MGHRA, CDR2 YSYEKL, per germline. The second PCR ran roughly 6 to 12 cycles with a sample-barcoded 5' primer and J-beta primers. MiXCR, applied by TCRdb to the 5' RACE reads, yields one record per CDR3 protein. The top ten clones hold roughly 37% of a sample with 700,000 to 900,000 distinct CDR3 sequences, about 55% of them seen once. The data derive from a study of blood T cells in healthy people across ages. Study results and caveats: Because sorting was not performed, PBMCs prevented conclusive naive versus antigen-experienced comparison.

The specimen sequenced was blood. This chain connects TRBV4-1 to TRBJ2-5; 10 bases are shared with TRBD2. The clonotype was recovered from a man older than 75 in good health. CDR3 region: CASSQWGTLAGNQETQYF. The CDR3 DNA sequence: TGCGCCAGCAGCCAGTGGGGGACACTAGCGGGGAACCAAGAGACCCAGTACTTC.